A single sample gave rise to the 8 T cell receptor beta chains below, sequenced in a study of metastatic and nonmetastatic thyroid tumors. Thyroid surgery was performed in patients who had received no treatment beforehand. TCRdb re-clonotyped the PCR reads through MiXCR. The data hold tens of thousands of clones, with 9.5% to 15% observed a single time. The specimen was blood. Source of these receptors: a female donor with papillary thyroid cancer or a benign thyroid nodule (not recorded which). Some clones in this sample may be carry-over from other donors' samples.

This clone turned up a few times. A single base separates this from a much larger clone, so it may be a read error. This likely comes from a read error, as the CDR3 has no conserved phenylalanine or tryptophan at its end. The chain uses TRBV10-3 and TRBJ1-1; no clear D gene. V shed 0 bases and J shed 10 bases, with 12 bases lying between them. The CDR3 consists of 13 residues. From germline, CDR1 is ENHRY and CDR2 SYGVKD. The CDR3 DNA is TGTGCCATCAGTGAGTCGAGGACGAGTGTAGCTTTCTTG. This translates into CAISESRTSVAFL.

This clone was counted many times. The gene calls are TRBV7-6 and TRBJ1-4; D is possibly TRBD1 (5 bases). The V and J ends lost 6 bases and 8 bases respectively, with 19 bases between them. The CDR3 extends over 15 amino acids. Germline V gene data show CDR1 as SGHVS and CDR2 as FNYEAQ. The CDR3 region is CASSIYPTGGEKLFF. The CDR3 nucleotides read TGTGCCAGCAGTATCTATCCTACTGGGGGAGAAAAACTGTTTTTT. Based on the CDR3 plus reference TRBV7-6 and TRBJ1-4, the full variable domain is GAGVSQSPRYKVTKRGQDVALRCDPISGHVSLYWYRQALGQGPEFLTYFNYEAQQDKSGLPNDRFSAERPEGSISTLTIQRTEQRDSAMYRCASSIYPTGGEKLFFGSGTQLSVL.

This clone was seen repeatedly, ten times or more. This chain joins TRBV2 and TRBJ2-2, with D perhaps TRBD1 (7 bases). Trimming took off 5 bases at V and 5 bases at J, with 15 bases between the two ends. The CDR3 sequence is 15 residues long. Germline lookup yields CDR1 SNHLY and CDR2 FYNNEI. The CDR3 reads CASSPRTGGTGELFF. The CDR3 DNA follows: TGTGCCAGCAGTCCTCGGACAGGAGGGACCGGGGAGCTGTTTTTT.

This clone was detected ten times or more. The chain joins TRBV12-3 or TRBV12-4 to TRBJ2-6; 9 bases are a match to TRBD1. V was clipped by 6 bases and J by 0 bases; unmatched bases: 9. The CDR3 is made up of 18 amino acids. The chain's CDR3 is CASRGGGQGRSGANVLTF. DNA for the CDR3: TGTGCCAGCAGGGGGGGGGGACAGGGCCGCTCTGGGGCCAACGTCCTGACTTTC.

This clone was counted at least ten times. The chain joins TRBV28 to TRBJ2-7; 9 nucleotides line up with TRBD1. Germline CDR1 and CDR2: MDHEN and SYDVKM. CDR3 size: 14 residues. The J segment lost 7 bases and the V segment lost 2 bases, leaving 6 bases of the junction unmatched. The CDR3 coding sequence is TGTGCCAGCAGTTTACGACAGGGGGGTTGGGAGCAGTACTTC. Translated, it gives CASSLRQGGWEQYF. Supplemented by reference TRBV28 and TRBJ2-7, the full variable domain reads DVKVTQSSRYLVKRTGEKVFLECVQDMDHENMFWYRQDPGLGLRLIYFSYDVKMKEKGDIPEGYSVSREKKERFSLILESASTNQTSMYLCASSLRQGGWEQYFGPGTRLTVT.

This clone was recorded many times. The CDR3 bases are TGTGCCAGCAGTTTAGGATTCGCCAGGGAGAACACTGAAGCTTTCTTT. Translated, it gives CASSLGFARENTEAFF. The chain carries TRBV28 and TRBJ1-1; D is possibly TRBD1 (5 bases). Germline loops: CDR1 MDHEN, CDR2 SYDVKM. The CDR3 has 16 amino acids. Trimming removed 2 bases from V and 1 base from J, with 14 bases in between.

This clone was found many times. The chain's CDR3 is CASSLGGDNSPLHF. CDR3 nucleotides: TGTGCCAGCAGTTTGGGAGGGGATAATTCACCCCTCCACTTT. The gene calls are TRBV12-3 or TRBV12-4 and TRBJ1-6; possibly TRBD1 for D (5 bases). Trimming cost V 3 bases and J 5 bases, with 8 bases left between them. This CDR3 is 14 amino acids long.

This clone was observed a handful of times. A much larger clonotype is one base distant, so this may be a read error. The chain links TRBV5-5 to TRBJ2-7, with a tentative D call TRBD2 (6 bases). Trimming removed 2 bases at V and 1 base at J, with 13 bases between. Looked up from germline, CDR1 is SGHKS and CDR2 is YYEKEE (reference sequence). The CDR3 length is 15 residues. CDR3 bases: TGTGCCAGCAGCTTCACGGGGCGGGATTCCTACGAGCAGTACTTC. It encodes CASSFTGRDSYEQYF.